This is a list of T cell receptor beta chains from one sample in a study of regulatory T cells in long-lasting Graves disease. One entry per CDR3 protein results from TCRdb running MiXCR on the multiplex PCR reads. The table has 400,000 to 500,000 distinct CDR3 sequences, around 17% seen once. These data also featured in a second study, about T cells in Graves' hyperthyroidism and ophthalmopathy.

This sample comprised peripheral blood mononuclear cells (PBMCs), obtained at new diagnosis, from a patient treated with antithyroid drugs. These TCRs come from a woman in her 30s with Graves disease. Both conserved end residues are part of each CDR3. A D gene is named only where the DNA matches it firmly. Only part of the rows carry a size: once, few, many, or a class if the clone is expanded.

v_gene: TRBV6-1; j_gene: TRBJ2-1; len: 12; abundance: .; d_gene: .; CDR3aa: CASSGTSGEQFF; CDR3nt: TGTGCCAGCAGTGGGACTTCAGGAGAGCAGTTCTTC
v_gene: TRBV18; j_gene: TRBJ2-7; len: 15; abundance: many; d_gene: .; CDR3aa: CASSPPSGIGDEQYF; CDR3nt: TGTGCCAGCTCACCACCGTCGGGAATAGGTGACGAGCAGTACTTC
v_gene: TRBV19; j_gene: TRBJ2-1; len: 14; abundance: .; d_gene: .; CDR3aa: CASSIKGGTNEQFF; CDR3nt: TGTGCCAGTAGTATAAAGGGAGGTACCAATGAGCAGTTCTTC
v_gene: TRBV5-1; j_gene: TRBJ2-1; len: 14; abundance: .; d_gene: .; CDR3aa: CASSLVRAYNEQFF; CDR3nt: TGCGCCAGCAGCTTGGTGCGTGCCTACAATGAGCAGTTCTTC
v_gene: TRBV28; j_gene: TRBJ2-7; len: 14; abundance: .; d_gene: .; CDR3aa: CASSLSLVLYEQYF; CDR3nt: TGTGCCAGCAGTTTGTCGCTAGTCCTCTACGAGCAGTACTTC
v_gene: TRBV2; j_gene: TRBJ2-1; len: 13; abundance: many; d_gene: .; CDR3aa: CARGISSYNEQFF; CDR3nt: TGTGCCAGGGGAATCAGCTCCTACAATGAGCAGTTCTTC
v_gene: TRBV12-3/TRBV12-4; j_gene: TRBJ2-1; len: 14; abundance: many; d_gene: .; CDR3aa: CASTPTWMSNEQFF; CDR3nt: TGTGCCAGCACTCCTACTTGGATGAGCAATGAGCAGTTCTTC
v_gene: TRBV27; j_gene: TRBJ2-3; len: 13; abundance: .; d_gene: .; CDR3aa: CASSGGYTDTQYF; CDR3nt: TGTGCCAGCAGTGGGGGTTACACAGATACGCAGTATTTT
v_gene: TRBV5-1; j_gene: TRBJ1-2; len: 16; abundance: few; d_gene: .; CDR3aa: CASSFDPGQGNYGYTF; CDR3nt: TGCGCCAGCAGCTTCGATCCCGGACAAGGAAACTATGGCTACACCTTC
v_gene: TRBV20-1; j_gene: TRBJ2-4; len: 12; abundance: .; d_gene: .; CDR3aa: CSARAAEDIQYF; CDR3nt: TGCAGTGCTAGGGCCGCAGAGGACATTCAGTACTTC
v_gene: TRBV28; j_gene: TRBJ2-4; len: 18; abundance: few; d_gene: .; CDR3aa: CAGAPRSGRNLAKNIQYF; CDR3nt: TGTGCCGGGGCCCCACGCAGTGGGAGGAATCTAGCCAAAAACATTCAGTACTTC
v_gene: TRBV18; j_gene: TRBJ1-5; len: 16; abundance: .; d_gene: .; CDR3aa: CASSGTAAYSNQPQHF; CDR3nt: TGTGCCAGCTCAGGGACTGCGGCCTATAGCAATCAGCCCCAGCATTTT
v_gene: TRBV6-1; j_gene: TRBJ2-2; len: 18; abundance: few; d_gene: TRBD2; CDR3aa: CASSEAVAGASGTGELFF; CDR3nt: TGTGCCAGCAGTGAAGCGGTAGCGGGAGCCTCGGGGACCGGGGAGCTGTTTTTT
v_gene: TRBV28; j_gene: TRBJ2-3; len: 15; abundance: many; d_gene: TRBD2; CDR3aa: CASSPGGDGADTQYF; CDR3nt: TGTGCCAGCAGCCCCGGGGGGGACGGCGCAGATACGCAGTATTTT
v_gene: TRBV9; j_gene: TRBJ2-1; len: 20; abundance: .; d_gene: .; CDR3aa: CASSGEGGTGTVAGYYEQFF; CDR3nt: TGTGCCAGCAGCGGCGAGGGAGGGACAGGGACGGTAGCGGGATATTATGAGCAGTTCTTC
v_gene: TRBV2; j_gene: TRBJ1-6; len: 13; abundance: few; d_gene: TRBD1; CDR3aa: CASSKGGVSPLHF; CDR3nt: TGTGCCAGCAGTAAAGGGGGCGTTTCACCCCTCCACTTT
v_gene: TRBV11-2; j_gene: TRBJ2-5; len: 14; abundance: few; d_gene: TRBD1; CDR3aa: CASNPPGGQETQYF; CDR3nt: TGTGCCAGCAACCCCCCAGGGGGCCAAGAGACCCAGTACTTC
v_gene: TRBV6-5; j_gene: TRBJ2-7; len: 13; abundance: many; d_gene: .; CDR3aa: CASSYPVSYEQYF; CDR3nt: TGTGCCAGCAGTTACCCAGTCTCCTACGAGCAGTACTTC
v_gene: TRBV7-9; j_gene: TRBJ1-3; len: 15; abundance: .; d_gene: .; CDR3aa: CASSSDSKSGNTIYF; CDR3nt: TGTGCCAGCAGCTCGGACAGCAAGTCTGGAAACACCATATATTTT
v_gene: TRBV18; j_gene: TRBJ2-1; len: 16; abundance: .; d_gene: TRBD2; CDR3aa: CASSPPGTSGHNEQFF; CDR3nt: TGTGCCAGCTCACCACCCGGGACTAGCGGCCACAATGAGCAGTTCTTC